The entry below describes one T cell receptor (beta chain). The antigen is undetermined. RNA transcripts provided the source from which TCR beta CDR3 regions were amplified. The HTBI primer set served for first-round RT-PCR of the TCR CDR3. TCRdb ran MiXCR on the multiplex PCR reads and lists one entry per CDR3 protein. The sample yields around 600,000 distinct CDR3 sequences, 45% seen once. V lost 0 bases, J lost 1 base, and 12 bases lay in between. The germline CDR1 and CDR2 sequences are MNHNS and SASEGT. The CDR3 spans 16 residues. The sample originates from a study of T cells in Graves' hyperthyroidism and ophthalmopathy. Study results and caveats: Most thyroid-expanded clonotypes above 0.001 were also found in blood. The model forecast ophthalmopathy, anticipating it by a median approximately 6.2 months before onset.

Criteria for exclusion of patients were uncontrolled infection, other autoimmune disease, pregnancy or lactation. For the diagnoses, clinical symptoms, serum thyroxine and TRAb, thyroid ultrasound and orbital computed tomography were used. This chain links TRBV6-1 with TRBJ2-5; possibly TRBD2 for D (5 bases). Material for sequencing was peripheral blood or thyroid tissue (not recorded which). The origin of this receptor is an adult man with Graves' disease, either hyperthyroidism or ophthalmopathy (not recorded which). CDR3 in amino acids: CASSEAGLGGQETQYF. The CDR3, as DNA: TGTGCCAGCAGTGAAGCCGGTCTAGGAGGCCAAGAGACCCAGTACTTC.